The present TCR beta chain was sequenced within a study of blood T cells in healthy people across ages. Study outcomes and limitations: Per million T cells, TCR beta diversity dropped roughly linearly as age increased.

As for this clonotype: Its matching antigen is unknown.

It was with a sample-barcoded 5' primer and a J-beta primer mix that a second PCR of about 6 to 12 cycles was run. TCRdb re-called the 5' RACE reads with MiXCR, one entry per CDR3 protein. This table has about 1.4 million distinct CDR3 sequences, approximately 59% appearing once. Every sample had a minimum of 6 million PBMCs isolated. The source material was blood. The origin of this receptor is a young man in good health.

CDR3 in amino acids: CSTWGRGEGHYEQYF. DNA of the CDR3: TGCAGTACGTGGGGAAGGGGAGAGGGGCACTACGAGCAGTACTTC. The chain combines TRBV20-1 with TRBJ2-7, with D perhaps TRBD1 or TRBD2 (5 bases each). V lost 8 bases and J lost 3, with 23 bases in between. CDR3 size: 15 residues. CDR1 is DFQATT, CDR2 SNEGSKA, per germline (reference sequence).